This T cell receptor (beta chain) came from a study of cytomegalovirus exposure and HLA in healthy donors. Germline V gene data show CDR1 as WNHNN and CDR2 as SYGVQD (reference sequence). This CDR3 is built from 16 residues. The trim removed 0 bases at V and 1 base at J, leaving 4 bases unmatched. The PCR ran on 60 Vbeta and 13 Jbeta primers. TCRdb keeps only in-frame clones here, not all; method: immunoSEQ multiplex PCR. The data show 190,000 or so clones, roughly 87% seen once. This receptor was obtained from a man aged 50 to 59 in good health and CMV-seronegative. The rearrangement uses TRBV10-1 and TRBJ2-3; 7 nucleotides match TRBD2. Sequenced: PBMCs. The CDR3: CASSESEGRGTDTQYF. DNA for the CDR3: TGCGCCAGCAGTGAGTCGGAGGGGAGGGGCACAGATACGCAGTATTTT.